The sequence of this T cell receptor (beta chain) was determined in a study of regulatory dendritic cells for organ transplantation. Findings of the study overall: Among resting subsets, memory CD8+ cells contained the most alloreactive clonotypes.

Naive CD45RA+ and memory CD45RO+ CD4+ or CD8+ T cells were FACS-sorted. Produced via immunoSEQ multiplex PCR; TCRdb's table is partial and in-frame only. Of 30,000 to 40,000 clones listed, approximately 88% were seen once; the top ten hold 0.055% to 0.08%. About this clone itself: Its target is not known.

The CDR3 extends over 10 amino acids. Germline lookup yields CDR1 GTSNPN and CDR2 SVGIG (reference sequence). J was trimmed by 5 bases and V by 8 bases; bases with no gene match: 1. The sequence derives from a human donor in good health. The chain joins TRBV30 to TRBJ1-1, with 8 bases lining up with TRBD1. The specimen was naive CD4+ T cells from blood. The sample's subset: CD45RA+ naive T cells. The CDR3 DNA is TGTGCCGGGACAGGAACTGAAGCTTTCTTT. It yields the protein CAGTGTEAFF. Looking up the rest from reference TRBV30 and TRBJ1-1 gives the full variable domain: SQTIHQWPATLVQPVGSPLSLECTVEGTSNPNLYWYRQAAGRGLQLLFYSVGIGQISSEVPQNLSASRPQDRQFILSSKKLLLSDSGFYLCAGTGTEAFFGQGTRLTVV.